The 27 T cell receptor beta chains below come from one sample, sequenced in a study of blood T cells in healthy people across ages. A second about 7 to 12 cycle PCR used barcoded and J-beta primers. TCRdb independently ran MiXCR on the 5' RACE reads; one entry per CDR3 protein. The table lists hundreds of thousands of distinct CDR3 sequences, about a quarter of them singletons. Separately, the same data were catalogued under a study of T cells of mothers and their children.

The source material was blood. The source of these receptors is a boy younger than 18 in good health.

This clonotype has more than one count but fewer than ten. The chain combines TRBV12-5 with TRBJ1-2; D uncertain. CDR3 length: 12 residues. Germline V CDR1 and CDR2: LGHNT, FRNRAP. Trimming removed 6 bases from V and 0 bases from J, with 5 bases in between. The CDR3 spells CASGQANYGYTF. The CDR3 bases are TGTGCTAGTGGGCAAGCTAACTATGGCTACACCTTC.

V is TRBV6-1 and J is TRBJ1-2; D is unclear. Between the trimmed V and J ends, which lost 1 base and 0 bases, there was a span of 9 bases. CDR1 and CDR2 (germline): MNHNS, SASEGT. This CDR3 is 15 amino acids long. The CDR3 spells CASSEGAGPNYGYTF. For the CDR3, the DNA is TGTGCCAGCAGTGAAGGGGCAGGTCCTAACTATGGCTACACCTTC.

The chain's CDR3 is CASSLVQGAWKQYF. In DNA, the CDR3 is TGTGCCAGCAGCTTAGTACAGGGGGCTTGGAAGCAGTACTTC. The chain employs TRBV13 and TRBJ2-7; 9 bases agree with TRBD1. J gave up 8 bases and V 1 base, and 6 bases lay outside the gene matches. This CDR3 spans 14 amino acids. CDR1 PRHDT and CDR2 FYEKMQ come from the germline V gene (reference sequence).

This clonotype was seen only once. V is TRBV5-1 and J is TRBJ2-3; 8 positions agree with TRBD1. With 0 bases clipped from V and 1 base from J, the junction kept 7 bases outside the gene matches. This CDR3 contains 17 residues. Germline V gives CDR1 SGHRS, CDR2 YFSETQ. The CDR3: CASSLDRVGQGTDTQYF. The CDR3 DNA reads as TGCGCCAGCAGCTTGGACAGAGTGGGACAGGGCACAGATACGCAGTATTTT.

The CDR3 DNA is TGTGCCAGCAGCTCCAGTCAGGCCGTGTTGTACGAGCAGTACTTC. It codes for CASSSSQAVLYEQYF. The genes are TRBV7-9 and TRBJ2-5; the D is unclear. The assigned J gene may be wrong: the sequence end matches TRBJ2-7 better. The CDR3 loop spans 15 amino acids. Germline loops: CDR1 SEHNR, CDR2 FQNEAQ (reference sequence).

A few counts support this clonotype. The J gene is TRBJ2-5, the V gene TRBV9, with TRBD1 as a possible D gene (6 bases). The CDR3 sequence is 15 residues long. Per germline, CDR1 SGDLS and CDR2 YYNGEE. V gave up 4 bases and J gave up 0 bases, with 13 bases separating them. Here the CDR3 DNA reads TGTGCCAGCAGCTTAGAAACAGGGTACCAAGAGACCCAGTACTTC. This encodes CASSLETGYQETQYF.

The chain links TRBV9 to TRBJ2-7, with D uncertain. The CDR3 covers 16 residues. Trimming cost V 1 base and J 2 bases, with 16 bases left between them. Germline V gives CDR1 SGDLS, CDR2 YYNGEE. The CDR3 region is CASSVSPLMLTYEQYF. DNA of the CDR3: TGTGCCAGCAGCGTATCGCCCCTCATGTTGACCTACGAGCAGTACTTC.

This chain's CDR3 is CSARDKYSNQPQHF. The CDR3 DNA reads as TGCAGTGCTAGAGACAAGTATAGCAATCAGCCCCAGCATTTT. The V gene is TRBV20-1, the J gene TRBJ1-5; no clear D gene. This CDR3 is 14 amino acids long. Germline-derived CDR1 and CDR2 are DFQATT and SNEGSKA (reference sequence). V was cut by 0 bases and J by 0 bases, with 6 bases left in between.

This clonotype was observed a few times. The V and J genes are TRBV6-5 and TRBJ2-1; D is unclear. Germline CDR1 reads MNHEY; CDR2 reads SVGAGI. V was pared by 6 bases and J by 7 bases, with 10 bases between. The CDR3 contains 12 residues. CDR3 coding DNA: TGTGCCAGCAGGGGATCGGCGAATGAGCAGTTCTTC. Protein: CASRGSANEQFF.

The V and J genes are TRBV5-1 and TRBJ1-4; D unresolved. Trimming took 0 bases from V and 6 from J, leaving 9 bases between them. The CDR3 has 14 amino acids. Germline V CDR1 and CDR2: SGHRS, YFSETQ. CDR3 loop: CASSLDGRDEKLFF. CDR3 DNA: TGCGCCAGCAGCTTGGACGGGAGGGATGAAAAACTGTTTTTT.

There are a few counts of this clonotype. This chain connects TRBV5-1 to TRBJ1-6; D gene unclear. This CDR3 has 16 residues. V was pared by 0 bases and J by 3 bases, with 10 bases between. CDR1 is SGHRS, CDR2 YFSETQ, per germline. This CDR3 reads CASSLEGSIYNSPLHF. CDR3 sequence (DNA): TGCGCCAGCAGCTTGGAGGGCAGCATCTATAATTCACCCCTCCACTTT. The variable domain in full, with the rest retrieved from reference TRBV5-1 and TRBJ1-6, is KAGVTQTPRYLIKTRGQQVTLSCSPISGHRSVSWYQQTPGQGLQFLFEYFSETQRNKGNFPGRFSGRQFSNSRSEMNVSTLELGDSALYLCASSLEGSIYNSPLHFGNGTRLTVT.

The chain employs TRBV2 and TRBJ2-7, with D uncertain. Trimming cost V 4 bases and J 4 bases, with 8 bases left between them. The CDR3 extends over 12 amino acids. The V gene's germline CDR1 is SNHLY and CDR2 FYNNEI. CDR3 DNA: TGTGCCAGCAGTGGGTTCGATTACGAGCAGTACTTC. Its protein product is CASSGFDYEQYF.

This clonotype showed up many times. The rearrangement uses TRBV9 and TRBJ1-1; unclear D gene. The CDR3 sequence is 13 residues long. Germline CDR1 is SGDLS and CDR2 is YYNGEE. V lost 1 base to trimming and J lost 1 base, with 5 bases between them. Written as DNA, the CDR3 is TGTGCCAGCAGCGTATCGGGGAACACTGAAGCTTTCTTT. Translation gives CASSVSGNTEAFF.

This clonotype was picked up a small number of times. The chain has TRBV5-6 and TRBJ2-4, with 7 bases matching TRBD1. The CDR3 is 14 amino acids. CDR1 and CDR2 from the germline V gene are SGHDT and YYEEEE. The junction had 16 bases not matched to a gene; V was cut back by 10 bases and J by 9 bases. The CDR3 coding sequence is TGTGCCGCCCTGACAGGGCTGAGGGCCGGCATTCAGTACTTC. Protein sequence: CAALTGLRAGIQYF.

This chain uses TRBV11-2 with TRBJ2-6; no firm D call. The V gene lost 0 bases and the J gene lost 2 bases, with 5 bases spanning the gap. Germline CDR1 is SGHAT and CDR2 is FQNNGV. The CDR3 totals 15 residues. The CDR3 protein is CASSLEAPGANVLTF. For the CDR3, the DNA is TGTGCCAGCAGCTTAGAGGCCCCTGGGGCCAACGTCCTGACTTTC.

The chain combines TRBV10-3 with TRBJ1-1, with TRBD1 matching 7 bases. Trimming at V came to 6 bases and at J to 3 bases, leaving 25 bases not matched to a gene. Germline CDR1 ENHRY, CDR2 SYGVKD. The CDR3 runs 20 residues. The chain's CDR3 is CAISHYRRQGGLRSDTEAFF. Written as DNA, the CDR3 is TGTGCCATCAGCCACTACAGACGACAGGGAGGATTGAGGTCGGACACTGAAGCTTTCTTT.

The chain carries TRBV6-6 and TRBJ2-1; no definite D call. CDR1 MNHNY and CDR2 SVGAGI come from the germline V gene (reference sequence). The V gene lost 8 bases and the J gene lost 4 bases, with 9 bases spanning the gap. The CDR3 has 12 amino acids. The CDR3 reads CASAPLYNEQFF. The CDR3 DNA reads as TGTGCCAGCGCTCCTTTATACAATGAGCAGTTCTTC.

This clonotype has a handful of counts. The chain joins TRBV24-1 to TRBJ1-6, with no clear D. Per the germline V gene, CDR1 is KGHDR and CDR2 is SFDVKD. This CDR3 has 15 residues. The V end lost 2 bases, the J end lost 7 bases, and 11 bases lay between the germline ends. CDR3 sequence reads: CATSDWSSANSPLHF. CDR3 DNA: TGTGCCACCAGTGATTGGTCCAGCGCCAATTCACCCCTCCACTTT.

This clonotype was found a few times. This chain uses TRBV11-2 with TRBJ2-3; D might be TRBD2 (6 bases). Germline V gene lookup returns CDR1 SGHAT and CDR2 FQNNGV. This CDR3 contains 14 residues. V lost 1 base and J 4 bases, leaving 9 bases between the germline ends. The CDR3 nucleotides read TGTGCCAGCAGCTTAGTTCGCGGGGCAGATACGCAGTATTTT. Protein: CASSLVRGADTQYF.

The rearrangement links TRBV20-1 to TRBJ2-5; 9 bases are shared with TRBD2. The CDR3 spans 14 residues. Unmatched junction bases numbered 2, after V lost 1 base and J lost 2 bases. Germline values: CDR1 DFQATT, CDR2 SNEGSKA (reference sequence). The DNA of the CDR3 is TGCAGTGCTAGAGTAGCGGGGGCTCAAGAGACCCAGTACTTC. Protein sequence: CSARVAGAQETQYF.

This chain uses TRBV5-6 with TRBJ2-7; 8 bases are shared with TRBD2. The V segment lost 3 bases and the J segment 4 bases; nucleotides outside the gene matches: 9. The CDR3 loop spans 15 amino acids. Germline V lookup: CDR1 SGHDT, CDR2 YYEEEE. The CDR3 reads CASSSTAVAGYEQYF. In DNA form, the CDR3 reads TGTGCCAGCAGCTCGACAGCAGTAGCGGGGTACGAGCAGTACTTC.

The chain has TRBV20-1 and TRBJ2-2; no clear D. V was trimmed by 2 bases and J by 7 bases, leaving 14 bases between them. The CDR3 totals 14 residues. The V gene's germline CDR1 is DFQATT and CDR2 SNEGSKA (reference sequence). CDR3: CSARPDSSGGELFF. CDR3 nucleotides: TGCAGTGCTAGACCCGATTCGAGTGGCGGGGAGCTGTTTTTT.

The V and J genes are TRBV18 and TRBJ1-1; D is unresolved. CDR3 length equals 14 residues. Germline CDR1 is KGHSH and CDR2 is LQKENI. Between the trimmed V and J ends, which lost 3 bases and 3 bases, there was a span of 11 bases. CDR3 amino acids: CASSPLVGYTEAFF. The CDR3 DNA follows: TGTGCCAGCTCACCTCTGGTCGGGTACACTGAAGCTTTCTTT. The full variable domain, its missing parts supplied by reference TRBV18 and TRBJ1-1, is NAGVMQNPRHLVRRRGQEARLRCSPMKGHSHVYWYRQLPEEGLKFMVYLQKENIIDESGMPKERFSAEFPKEGPSILRIQQVVRGDSAAYFCASSPLVGYTEAFFGQGTRLTVV.

This clonotype was observed a handful of times. The V call is TRBV20-1, the J call TRBJ2-7; TRBD2 matches 11 bases. The CDR3 runs 13 residues. Looked up from germline, CDR1 is DFQATT and CDR2 is SNEGSKA (reference sequence). J lost 3 bases, V lost 4 bases, and 2 bases had no gene match. Written as DNA, the CDR3 is TGCAGTGCTAAACTAGCGGGAGTCTACGAGCAGTACTTC. Amino acids: CSAKLAGVYEQYF.

This clonotype was seen just once. CDR3 sequence reads: CAGSGGSEQYF. CDR3 bases: TGTGCCGGCTCAGGGGGAAGCGAGCAGTACTTC. The chain combines TRBV2 with TRBJ2-7; 7 nucleotides line up with TRBD1. J lost 6 bases, V lost 11 bases, and 7 bases had no gene match. There are 11 residues in the CDR3. Germline CDR1 and CDR2: SNHLY and FYNNEI.

This clonotype was found a few times. The chain couples TRBV4-2 to TRBJ2-3, with TRBD1 as a possible D gene (6 bases). The CDR3 length is 17 residues. Germline V gene lookup returns CDR1 LGHNA and CDR2 YNFKEQ. The V and J ends lost 1 base and 0 bases respectively, with 14 bases between them. CDR3 sequence reads: CASSQGIGTPSTDTQYF. The CDR3 nucleotides are TGTGCCAGCAGCCAAGGAATCGGGACACCGAGCACAGATACGCAGTATTTT.

V gene TRBV4-1 combines with J gene TRBJ1-1; D uncertain. V dropped 0 bases and J dropped 4 bases, with 6 bases sitting between them. Per germline, CDR1 MGHRA and CDR2 YSYEKL. The CDR3 spans 13 residues. In nucleotides, the CDR3 is TGCGCCAGCAGCCAAGATTACCGCACTGAAGCTTTCTTT. It codes for CASSQDYRTEAFF.